The clone carrying this T cell receptor beta chain appeared many times. Its specificity is not known. This specimen belongs to a study of T cells in Graves' hyperthyroidism and ophthalmopathy. Study as a whole: Peripheral blood was drawn at first diagnosis, prior to all treatment. General observations from the study: Separation of ophthalmopathy from stable hyperthyroidism was achieved by a 13 V-J model. Most thyroid clonotypes expanded above 0.001 appeared in blood too.

Germline V CDR1 and CDR2: KGHSH, LQKENI. This CDR3 is 14 amino acids long. V dropped 0 bases and J dropped 4 bases, with 9 bases sitting between them. Researchers took RNA transcripts and amplified the TCR beta CDR3 regions from them. The TCR CDR3 was amplified in a first-round RT-PCR using the HTBI primer set. TCRdb independently ran MiXCR on the multiplex PCR reads; one entry per CDR3 protein. The sample lists about 300,000 distinct CDR3 sequences; more than 10% were seen once. On the basis of clinical symptoms, serum thyroxine and TRAb, thyroid ultrasound and orbital computed tomography, diagnoses were made.

The sequencing sample was made of blood. The genes are TRBV18 and TRBJ2-5, with D unclear. The clonotype was recovered from a woman aged 25-40 years with Graves' hyperthyroidism that later progressed to Graves' ophthalmopathy. The CDR3, as DNA: TGTGCCAGCTCACCACCGCCGCTGGGAGAGACCCAGTACTTC. It yields the protein CASSPPPLGETQYF.